A selection of T cell receptor beta chains follows, all from one sample in a study of glioma-infiltrating T cells. TCRdb analysed the multiplex PCR reads with MiXCR anew, one entry per CDR3 protein. The sample records 95,000 to 150,000 distinct CDR3 sequences, around 23% being singletons. The sequencing sample was made of glioma tissue, nonneoplastic brain tissue, or PBMCs (not recorded which). The receptors here all came from a human donor with low-grade glioma or glioblastoma, undergoing nonglioma brain surgery, or in good health (not recorded which). Both conserved end residues are part of each CDR3.

TRBJ2-1 TRBV12-3/TRBV12-4 CASEKDRGIDEQFF
TRBJ1-1 TRBV7-9 CASGRVRTAFSF
TRBJ1-4 TRBV6-7 CASTVNEKLFF
TRBJ2-7 TRBV2 CASSEGDRGSYEQYF
TRBJ2-1 TRBV7-8 CASSVGTSVEQFF
TRBJ1-5 TRBV19 CASRIEGQPQHF
TRBJ2-1 TRBV6-1 CASSEWGRVDEQFF
TRBJ2-3 TRBV6-1 CASSPGPRRADTQYF
TRBJ1-1 TRBV4-1 CASSQDGTFNTEAFF
TRBJ2-2 TRBV6-1 CASSPEALWTGELFF
TRBJ1-1 TRBV20-1 CSALGGGRNTEAFF
TRBJ2-7 TRBV4-1 CTSSQGLAGGEQYF
TRBJ1-2 TRBV12-3/TRBV12-4 CASSLIDGTGGYTF
TRBJ2-7 TRBV20-1 CSARDQSKSYEQYF
TRBJ2-7 TRBV20-1 CSARDAMGGSYEQYF
TRBJ2-1 TRBV7-9 CASIKPGDYSYNEQFF
TRBJ1-1 TRBV29-1 CSVAPQISMNTEAFF
TRBJ1-2 TRBV7-4 CASSLIPLKIRDSYGYTF
TRBJ2-1 TRBV5-1 CASSLGIATTNEQFF
TRBJ1-4 TRBV5-1 CASSFGGQGRTNEKLFF
TRBJ2-3 TRBV14 CASSQVPGTSGVSTDTQYF
TRBJ2-1 TRBV9 CASSVELAGGNEQFF
TRBJ2-5 TRBV28 CASSPGGSKETQYF